Listed below are T cell receptor beta chains from one sample, sequenced in a study of T cell responses to AZD1222 COVID-19 vaccine. Profiled with immunoSEQ multiplex PCR; TCRdb holds only in-frame clones, not every one. The table shows some 130,000 clones, with approximately 90% occurring only once. This specimen was peripheral blood, taken 28 days after the second AZD1222 dose. Receptors were obtained from an adult who received the AZD1222 COVID-19 vaccine. Each CDR3 is given with its conserved first and last residue. The D gene is left open where the match is weak.

>TRBV19|TRBJ1-2|-
TGTGCCAGTAGCCCATATACAGGACAGCTCTATGGCTACACCTTC
CASSPYTGQLYGYTF
>TRBV30|TRBJ1-2|-
TGTGCCTGGAGTGTCCGAGGGGCTGTCAACTATGGCTACACCTTC
CAWSVRGAVNYGYTF
>TRBV28|TRBJ2-3|-
TGTGCCAGCACTGAGCGGATAGGTAAAGATACGCAGTATTTT
CASTERIGKDTQYF
>TRBV7-2|TRBJ1-5|TRBD1
TGTGCCAGCAGCTTAGCACCCTTCCGAGGACAGGGCGGCAATCAGCCCCAGCATTTT
CASSLAPFRGQGGNQPQHF
>TRBV4-3|TRBJ2-7|-
TGCGCCAGCAGCCAACATCCCAGGGGAGTTAGCGGTTACGAGCAGTACTTC
CASSQHPRGVSGYEQYF
>TRBV5-8|TRBJ2-7|-
TGTGCCAGCAGCTTGCTGGACCGCTCCTACGAGCAGTACTTC
CASSLLDRSYEQYF
>TRBV29-1|TRBJ1-1|-
TGCAGCGTTGTAACTTTGACTGAAGCTTTCTTT
CSVVTLTEAFF
>TRBV7-9|TRBJ1-1|-
TGTGCCAGCAGCCCAGGGCGGACTGAAGCTTTCTTT
CASSPGRTEAFF
>TRBV15|TRBJ1-3|-
TGTGCCACCAGCAGAGATCGAGGACAAAATTCTGGGAGCTCTGGAAACACCATATATTTT
CATSRDRGQNSGSSGNTIYF
>TRBV21-1|TRBJ2-7|-
TGTGCCAGCAGCAAAGTCCCCCACTCGAACTCCTACGAGCAGTACTTC
CASSKVPHSNSYEQYF